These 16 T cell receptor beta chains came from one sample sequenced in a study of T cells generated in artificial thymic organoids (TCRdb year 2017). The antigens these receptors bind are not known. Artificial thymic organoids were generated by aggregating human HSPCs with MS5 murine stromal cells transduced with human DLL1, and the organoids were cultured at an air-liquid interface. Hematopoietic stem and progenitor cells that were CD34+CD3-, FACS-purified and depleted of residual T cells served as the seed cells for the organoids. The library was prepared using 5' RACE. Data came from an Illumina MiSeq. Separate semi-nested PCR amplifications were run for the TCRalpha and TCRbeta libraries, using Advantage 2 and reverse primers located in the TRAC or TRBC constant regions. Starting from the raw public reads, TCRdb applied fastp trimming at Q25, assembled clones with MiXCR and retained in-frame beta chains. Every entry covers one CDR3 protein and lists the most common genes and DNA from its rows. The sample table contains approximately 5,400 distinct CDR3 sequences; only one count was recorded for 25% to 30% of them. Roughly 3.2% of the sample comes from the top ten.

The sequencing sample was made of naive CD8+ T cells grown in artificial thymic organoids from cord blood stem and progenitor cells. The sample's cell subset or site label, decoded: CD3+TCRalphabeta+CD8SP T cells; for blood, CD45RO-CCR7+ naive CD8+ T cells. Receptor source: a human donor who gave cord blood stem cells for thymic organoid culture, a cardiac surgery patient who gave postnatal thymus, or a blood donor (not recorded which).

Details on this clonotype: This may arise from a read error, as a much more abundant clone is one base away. The CDR3, as DNA: TGTGCCGGCTCTGCTCCGGGACCACCAAATGAGCAGTTCTTC. Its protein is CAGSAPGPPNEQFF. This chain links TRBV10-3 with TRBJ2-1; D may correspond to TRBD1 or TRBD2 (5 bases each). The V and J ends lost 11 bases and 7 bases respectively, with 21 bases between them. The CDR3 extends over 14 amino acids. CDR1 and CDR2 (germline): ENHRY, SYGVKD.

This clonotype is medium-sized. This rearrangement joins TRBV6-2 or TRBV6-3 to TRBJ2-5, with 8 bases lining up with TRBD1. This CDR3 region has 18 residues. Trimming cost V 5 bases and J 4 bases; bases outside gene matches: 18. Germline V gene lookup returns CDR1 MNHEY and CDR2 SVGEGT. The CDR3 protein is CASSTTGVCCSRTETQYF. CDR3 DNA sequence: TGTGCCAGCAGTACGACAGGGGTATGCTGCTCACGGACAGAGACCCAGTACTTC.

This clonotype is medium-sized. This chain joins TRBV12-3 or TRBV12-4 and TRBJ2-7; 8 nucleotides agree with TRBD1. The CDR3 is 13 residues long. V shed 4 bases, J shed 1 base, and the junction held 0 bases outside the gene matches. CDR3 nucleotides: TGTGCCAGCAGTTACAGGGGGTCCTACGAGCAGTACTTC. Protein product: CASSYRGSYEQYF.

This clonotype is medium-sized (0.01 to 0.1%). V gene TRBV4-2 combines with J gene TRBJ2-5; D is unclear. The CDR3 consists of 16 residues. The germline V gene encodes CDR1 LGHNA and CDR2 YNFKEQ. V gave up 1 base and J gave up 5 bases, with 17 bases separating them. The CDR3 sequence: CASSQVLHLWPETQYF. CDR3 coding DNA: TGTGCCAGCAGCCAAGTGCTTCATCTGTGGCCCGAGACCCAGTACTTC.

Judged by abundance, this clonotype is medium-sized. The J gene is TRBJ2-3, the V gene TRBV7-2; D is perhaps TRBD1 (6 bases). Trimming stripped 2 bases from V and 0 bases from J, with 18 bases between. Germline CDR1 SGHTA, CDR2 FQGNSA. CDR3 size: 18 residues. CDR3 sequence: CASSLQGQWYPSTDTQYF. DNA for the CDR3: TGTGCCAGCAGCTTACAAGGACAGTGGTATCCTAGCACAGATACGCAGTATTTT.

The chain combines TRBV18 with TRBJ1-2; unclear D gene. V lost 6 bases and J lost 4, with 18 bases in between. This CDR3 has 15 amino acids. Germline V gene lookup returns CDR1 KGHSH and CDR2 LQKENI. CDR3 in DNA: TGTGCCAGCTCTCCCTCCCGGGAGAGACTCTATGGCTACACCTTC. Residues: CASSPSRERLYGYTF. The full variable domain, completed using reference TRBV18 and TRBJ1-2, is NAGVMQNPRHLVRRRGQEARLRCSPMKGHSHVYWYRQLPEEGLKFMVYLQKENIIDESGMPKERFSAEFPKEGPSILRIQQVVRGDSAAYFCASSPSRERLYGYTFGSGTRLTVV.

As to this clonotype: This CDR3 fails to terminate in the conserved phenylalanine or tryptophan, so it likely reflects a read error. CDR3 bases: TGCGCCAGCAGCCAAGTCCGACTAGCGGGAAACGGGGAGCTGTTTTTA. This gives the protein CASSQVRLAGNGELFL. The rearrangement links TRBV4-3 to TRBJ2-2; 11 bases fit TRBD2. The V segment lost 1 base and the J segment 7 bases; nucleotides outside the gene matches: 5. CDR3 length: 16 amino acids. CDR1 LGHNA and CDR2 YSLEER come from the germline V gene.

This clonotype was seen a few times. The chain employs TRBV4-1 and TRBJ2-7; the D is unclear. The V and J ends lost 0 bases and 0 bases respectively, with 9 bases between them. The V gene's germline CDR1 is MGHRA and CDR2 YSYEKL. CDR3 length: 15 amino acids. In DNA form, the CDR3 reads TGCGCCAGCAGCCAAGATGAAAGGGCCTCCTACGAGCAGTACTTC. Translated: CASSQDERASYEQYF.

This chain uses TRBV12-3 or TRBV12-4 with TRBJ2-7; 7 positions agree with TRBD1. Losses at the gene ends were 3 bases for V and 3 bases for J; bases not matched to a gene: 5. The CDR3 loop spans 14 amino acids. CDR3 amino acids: CASSFGQGDYEQYF. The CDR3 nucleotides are TGTGCCAGCAGTTTTGGGCAGGGGGACTACGAGCAGTACTTC.

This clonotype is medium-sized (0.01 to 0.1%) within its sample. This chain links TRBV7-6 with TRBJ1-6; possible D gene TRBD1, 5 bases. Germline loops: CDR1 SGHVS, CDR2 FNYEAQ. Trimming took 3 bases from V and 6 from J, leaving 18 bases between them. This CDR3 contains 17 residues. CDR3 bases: TGTGCCAGCAGCTTTACTACGGAGGGGAGCGGTAATTCACCCCTCCACTTT. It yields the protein CASSFTTEGSGNSPLHF.

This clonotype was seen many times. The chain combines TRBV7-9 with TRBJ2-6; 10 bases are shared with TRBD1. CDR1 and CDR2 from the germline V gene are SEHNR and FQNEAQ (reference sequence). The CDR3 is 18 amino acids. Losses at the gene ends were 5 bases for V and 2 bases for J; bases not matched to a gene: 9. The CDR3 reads CASSHPGTGDPGANVLTF. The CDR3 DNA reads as TGTGCCAGCAGCCACCCCGGGACAGGGGACCCTGGGGCCAACGTCCTGACTTTC.

CDR3 DNA sequence: TGCAGTGCTGACGTCGGGGGGGCTGCCCAAGAGACCCAGTACTTC. Protein product: CSADVGGAAQETQYF. The J gene is TRBJ2-5, the V gene TRBV20-1, with 8 bases fitting TRBD2. The CDR3 sequence is 15 residues long. J was trimmed by 1 base and V by 5 bases; bases with no gene match: 9. The germline V gene has CDR1 DFQATT and CDR2 SNEGSKA (reference sequence).

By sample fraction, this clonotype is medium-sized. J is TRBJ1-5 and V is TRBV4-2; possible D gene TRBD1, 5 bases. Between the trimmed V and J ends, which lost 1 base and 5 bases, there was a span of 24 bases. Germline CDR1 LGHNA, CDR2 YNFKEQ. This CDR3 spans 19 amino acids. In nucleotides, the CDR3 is TGTGCCAGCAGCCAAGCCCTATCCCCGTGGCAGGGCGTCTATCAGCCCCAGCATTTT. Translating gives CASSQALSPWQGVYQPQHF.

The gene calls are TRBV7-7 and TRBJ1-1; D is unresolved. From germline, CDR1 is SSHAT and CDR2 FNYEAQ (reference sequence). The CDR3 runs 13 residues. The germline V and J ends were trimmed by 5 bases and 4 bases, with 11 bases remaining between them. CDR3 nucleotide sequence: TGTGCCAGCAGCCCGACCGCGACCACTGAAGCTTTCTTT. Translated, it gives CASSPTATTEAFF. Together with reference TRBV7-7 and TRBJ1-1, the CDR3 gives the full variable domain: GAGVSQSPRYKVTKRGQDVTLRCDPISSHATLYWYQQALGQGPEFLTYFNYEAQPDKSGLPSDRFSAERPEGSISTLTIQRTEQRDSAMYRCASSPTATTEAFFGQGTRLTVV.

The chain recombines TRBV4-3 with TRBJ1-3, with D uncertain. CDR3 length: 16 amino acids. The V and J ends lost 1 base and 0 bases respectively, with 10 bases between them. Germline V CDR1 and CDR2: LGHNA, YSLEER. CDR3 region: CASSQGAGVSGNTIYF. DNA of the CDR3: TGCGCCAGCAGCCAAGGGGCGGGCGTCTCTGGAAACACCATATATTTT.

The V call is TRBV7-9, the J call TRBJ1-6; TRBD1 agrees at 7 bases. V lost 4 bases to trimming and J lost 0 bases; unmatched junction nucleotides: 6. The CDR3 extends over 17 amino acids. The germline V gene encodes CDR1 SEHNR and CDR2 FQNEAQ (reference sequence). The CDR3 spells CASSSDRLSSYNSPLHF. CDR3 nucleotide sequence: TGTGCCAGCAGCTCGGACAGGTTGAGCTCCTATAATTCACCCCTCCACTTT.